Here is one T cell receptor beta chain with its context. The data were taken from a study of blood T cell repertoires in COVID-19. CDR1 and CDR2 (germline): LGHNA, YSLEER. V was cut by 2 bases and J by 7 bases, with 20 bases left in between. The CDR3 has 17 amino acids. Methods used by the authors: Nucleated cell number was recorded as an estimate derived from reference gene primer amplification. Profiling relied on immunoSEQ multiplex PCR, and the TCRdb table lists in-frame clones only, not all of them. From that table come the V and J calls and clone size; the DNA was used to work out D and trimming. The sample contains some 140,000 clones, 70% to 90% of which appear only once.

The V call is TRBV4-3, the J call TRBJ1-4; D remains ambiguous. The material sequenced was peripheral blood. The sequence derives from a man aged 60-69 years with COVID-19, enrolled during active disease. The CDR3 region has the DNA TGCGCCAGCAGCCAAAGCGACCCTTTGGGCGCGGGTGAAAAACTGTTTTTT. Its protein is CASSQSDPLGAGEKLFF.